These 28 T cell receptor beta chains came from one sample sequenced in a study of blood T cell repertoires in COVID-19. The table came from immunoSEQ multiplex PCR; TCRdb's copy has only in-frame clones and leaves some out. The sample lists about 68,000 clones; roughly nine tenths were seen once. The sequencing input was peripheral blood. The receptor source for this set is a man aged 50 or older with acute or convalescent COVID-19.

The chain uses TRBV12-3 or TRBV12-4 and TRBJ1-2; possible D gene TRBD1, 6 bases. V dropped 3 bases and J dropped 6 bases, with 11 bases sitting between them. This CDR3 comprises 13 residues. The CDR3 is CASSLGGAHGYTF. The CDR3 DNA is TGTGCCAGCAGTTTGGGGGGGGCCCATGGCTACACCTTC.

The chain links TRBV4-1 to TRBJ1-6; maybe TRBD1 (5 bases). Trimming left V 4 bases short and J 0 bases short, with 16 bases between. This CDR3 region has 18 residues. In germline, CDR1 is MGHRA, CDR2 YSYEKL. The CDR3 sequence is CASSPHGGQSSYNSPLHF. DNA of the CDR3: TGCGCCAGCAGCCCCCACGGGGGTCAGAGCTCCTATAATTCACCCCTCCACTTT.

V and J are TRBV27 and TRBJ2-2, with 15 nucleotides matching TRBD2. This CDR3 is 19 amino acids long. V lost 3 bases, J lost 4 bases, and 9 bases stayed unmatched. Per the germline V gene, CDR1 is MNHEY and CDR2 is SMNVEV (reference sequence). CDR3 bases: TGTGCCAGCAGTTTCTCGGGACTAGCGGGAGGTTTAGGCACCGGGGAGCTGTTTTTT. Encoded protein: CASSFSGLAGGLGTGELFF.

The V gene is TRBV9, the J gene TRBJ1-1; no clear D gene. CDR3 length equals 13 residues. Germline V gene sequence: CDR1 SGDLS, CDR2 YYNGEE. V was pared by 5 bases and J by 1 base, with 9 bases between. DNA of the CDR3: TGTGCCAGCAGTGGTACAGAGAACACTGAAGCTTTCTTT. Its translation is CASSGTENTEAFF.

The chain links TRBV24-1 to TRBJ1-4; D call uncertain. The CDR3 spans 16 residues. Trimming took 3 bases from V and 7 from J, leaving 17 bases between them. CDR1 and CDR2 (germline): KGHDR, SFDVKD. CDR3 residues: CATSDPPGSDPEKLFF. CDR3 DNA sequence: TGTGCCACCAGTGATCCCCCCGGGTCGGATCCTGAAAAACTGTTTTTT.

V gene TRBV24-1 combines with J gene TRBJ2-2; perhaps TRBD1 as D (5 bases). Looked up from germline, CDR1 is KGHDR and CDR2 is SFDVKD. CDR3 length: 14 residues. V was clipped by 7 bases and J by 6 bases, with 14 bases between them. Here the CDR3 reads CATRDSSGPGELFF. The CDR3 DNA reads as TGTGCCACCAGAGACAGTTCCGGTCCCGGGGAGCTGTTTTTT.

The chain uses TRBV6-4 and TRBJ2-6; D unclear. The CDR3 extends over 16 amino acids. Trimming stripped 0 bases from V and 0 bases from J, with 6 bases between. Germline V CDR1 and CDR2: MRHNA, SNTAGT. CDR3 DNA: TGTGCCAGCAGTGACTCGAGTAGCTCTGGGGCCAACGTCCTGACTTTC. Translated, it gives CASSDSSSSGANVLTF.

The J gene is TRBJ1-3, the V gene TRBV2; D is possibly TRBD1 (5 bases). Trimming left V 2 bases short and J 3 bases short, with 8 bases between. In germline, CDR1 is SNHLY, CDR2 FYNNEI. The CDR3 spans 14 residues. CDR3 bases: TGTGCCAGCAGTGAAAGGGGCGTTGGAAACACCATATATTTT. Amino acid sequence: CASSERGVGNTIYF.

V usage is TRBV12-5 and J usage is TRBJ1-1, with D perhaps matching TRBD1 (5 bases). The CDR3 loop spans 15 amino acids. V was trimmed by 0 bases and J by 2 bases, leaving 10 bases between them. The germline CDR1 and CDR2 sequences are LGHNT and FRNRAP. CDR3 coding DNA: TGTGCTAGTGGTTTGGTAACGACAGTTAACACTGAAGCTTTCTTT. Amino acids: CASGLVTTVNTEAFF.

The sample holds a few counts of this clone. The CDR3 loop reads CASSFPGRGTYEQYF. In nucleotides, the CDR3 is TGTGCCAGCAGTTTTCCAGGCAGGGGGACCTACGAGCAGTACTTC. The rearrangement uses TRBV28 and TRBJ2-7; 7 nucleotides agree with TRBD1. This CDR3 is 15 amino acids long. J lost 2 bases, V lost 3 bases, and 7 bases had no gene match. Germline V gene sequence: CDR1 MDHEN, CDR2 SYDVKM.

The chain employs TRBV6-2 or TRBV6-3 and TRBJ1-5, with TRBD1 identical over 7 bases. Germline V gene data show CDR1 as MNHEY and CDR2 as SVGEGT. This CDR3 comprises 20 residues. After removal of 4 bases from V and 0 bases from J, the junction contained 18 bases not matched to a gene. The CDR3 nucleotides are TGTGCCAGCAGTTCCCTAACTTGGGACAGTGACGCTAATAGCAATCAGCCCCAGCATTTT. It yields the protein CASSSLTWDSDANSNQPQHF.

This rearrangement joins TRBV6-5 to TRBJ1-6; D remains unclear. Germline assignment: CDR1 MNHEY and CDR2 SVGAGI. V lost 8 bases and J lost 8, with 13 bases in between. The CDR3 length is 13 residues. CDR3 DNA: TGTGCCAGCTTTCATACGTCGGATTCACCCCTCCACTTT. Translation gives CASFHTSDSPLHF.

The CDR3 sequence is CASSSAGASSYEQYF. The CDR3 DNA reads as TGTGCCAGCAGTTCAGCGGGTGCGAGCTCCTACGAGCAGTACTTC. The J gene is TRBJ2-7, the V gene TRBV2, with D perhaps TRBD2 (6 bases). Per germline, CDR1 SNHLY and CDR2 FYNNEI. The V end was cut by 5 bases, the J end by 0 bases, with 14 bases between. CDR3 length: 15 residues.

This sequence joins TRBV11-2 and TRBJ1-4, with 9 bases aligning to TRBD1. The CDR3 extends over 16 amino acids. Germline V lookup: CDR1 SGHAT, CDR2 FQNNGV. V shed 0 bases, J shed 7 bases, and the junction held 6 bases outside the gene matches. Here the CDR3 DNA reads TGTGCCAGCAGCTTAGACCCCGGGACAGGGATTGAAAAACTGTTTTTT. It codes for CASSLDPGTGIEKLFF.

This chain uses TRBV10-2 with TRBJ1-2; the D gene is possibly TRBD1 (5 bases). The CDR3 runs to 15 residues. Germline CDR1 WSHSY, CDR2 SAAADI. The V end was cut by 5 bases, the J end by 4 bases, with 17 bases between. DNA of the CDR3: TGCGCCAGCAGTATTACAGGTTCGCGTCTCTATGGCTACACCTTC. Residues: CASSITGSRLYGYTF.

The chain is built from TRBV4-1 and TRBJ2-6; possible D gene TRBD1, 5 bases. V lost 0 bases to trimming and J lost 0 bases, with 15 bases between them. CDR3 size: 19 residues. Germline values: CDR1 MGHRA, CDR2 YSYEKL. The CDR3 DNA is TGCGCCAGCAGCCAAGAGGTCGGCAGGGAATACTCTGGGGCCAACGTCCTGACTTTC. Protein: CASSQEVGREYSGANVLTF.

This chain links TRBV18 with TRBJ2-7, with unresolved D. Germline V gives CDR1 KGHSH, CDR2 LQKENI. V lost 2 bases and J 4 bases, leaving 6 bases between the germline ends. The CDR3 consists of 12 residues. The CDR3 sequence: CASSPNPYEQYF. CDR3 nucleotide sequence: TGTGCCAGCTCACCAAATCCGTACGAGCAGTACTTC.

The chain employs TRBV5-1 and TRBJ2-7; TRBD1 aligns across 10 bases. This CDR3 spans 16 amino acids. Germline V gene lookup returns CDR1 SGHRS and CDR2 YFSETQ. The V gene end was trimmed by 0 bases and the J gene end by 4 bases; junction bases not matched to a gene: 7. The CDR3 region has the DNA TGCGCCAGCAGCTTGGTCTCGGGACAGGGGAGATACGAGCAGTACTTC. It translates to CASSLVSGQGRYEQYF.

J is TRBJ1-5 and V is TRBV7-2, with TRBD1 matching 9 bases. The germline V gene encodes CDR1 SGHTA and CDR2 FQGNSA. The V and J ends lost 5 bases and 4 bases, in that order; junction bases with no gene match: 6. The CDR3 has 15 amino acids. The CDR3 DNA is TGTGCCAGCAGCCTCACAGGGGGCGGTAATCAGCCCCAGCATTTT. Translated: CASSLTGGGNQPQHF.

The rearrangement uses TRBV5-4 and TRBJ2-3, with D perhaps matching TRBD2 (5 bases). The V end lost 1 base, the J end lost 3 bases, and 12 bases lay between the germline ends. This CDR3 region has 15 residues. The V gene's germline CDR1 is SGHNT and CDR2 YYREEE (reference sequence). This chain's CDR3 is CASSLWEMVTDTQYF. CDR3 DNA sequence: TGTGCCAGCAGCTTGTGGGAGATGGTGACAGATACGCAGTATTTT.

This chain joins TRBV28 and TRBJ2-2, with 8 bases lining up with TRBD2. Trimming cost V 6 bases and J 4 bases; bases outside gene matches: 10. The CDR3 is made up of 16 amino acids. Germline assignment: CDR1 MDHEN and CDR2 SYDVKM. The CDR3 coding sequence is TGTGCCAGCAGCTATTTATCGGGAGGGGGCACCGGGGAGCTGTTTTTT. It specifies CASSYLSGGGTGELFF. The whole variable domain, filled in from reference TRBV28 and TRBJ2-2, reads DVKVTQSSRYLVKRTGEKVFLECVQDMDHENMFWYRQDPGLGLRLIYFSYDVKMKEKGDIPEGYSVSREKKERFSLILESASTNQTSMYLCASSYLSGGGTGELFFGEGSRLTVL.

The chain links TRBV2 to TRBJ1-3; D is unresolved. The CDR3 loop spans 12 amino acids. Germline lookup yields CDR1 SNHLY and CDR2 FYNNEI. Trimming pared 4 bases from V and 4 bases from J, leaving 5 bases between. This CDR3 is CASSVQGNTIYF. The CDR3 nucleotides are TGTGCCAGCAGTGTCCAGGGAAACACCATATATTTT.

The chain couples TRBV5-1 to TRBJ2-3, with TRBD2 matching over 10 bases. The CDR3 length is 17 residues. With 0 bases clipped from V and 4 bases from J, the junction kept 8 bases outside the gene matches. From germline, CDR1 is SGHRS and CDR2 YFSETQ. DNA for the CDR3: TGCGCCAGCAGCTTGGTTGGCAGCGGGAGGGCCCCAGATACGCAGTATTTT. This translates into CASSLVGSGRAPDTQYF.

The chain is built from TRBV4-3 and TRBJ2-7; 8 bases line up with TRBD2. The CDR3 extends over 15 amino acids. J gave up 2 bases and V 0 bases, and 3 bases lay outside the gene matches. CDR1 is LGHNA, CDR2 YSLEER, per germline. The CDR3 region has the DNA TGCGCCAGCAGCCAAGATTCGGGACTAGCCTACGAGCAGTACTTC. It codes for CASSQDSGLAYEQYF.

V is TRBV7-9 and J is TRBJ1-1; tentative D call: TRBD1 (6 bases). Germline V gives CDR1 SEHNR, CDR2 FQNEAQ (reference sequence). V was pared by 8 bases and J by 7 bases, with 11 bases between. The CDR3 covers 11 residues. The CDR3 reads CASARTDEAFF. The CDR3 coding sequence is TGTGCCAGCGCACGGACAGATGAAGCTTTCTTT.

V gene TRBV5-1 combines with J gene TRBJ2-7; 7 bases line up with TRBD2. V shed 7 bases and J 0 bases; nucleotides not matched to a gene: 13. The CDR3 contains 16 residues. CDR1 is SGHRS and CDR2 is YFSETQ in the germline V gene. The CDR3 region has the DNA TGCGCCAGCGATTCAGCGGGGCCTCCAAGCTCCTACGAGCAGTACTTC. Translated, it gives CASDSAGPPSSYEQYF.

Concerning this clone: At one boundary the junction diverges from the germline segment, which might be a read error. The gene calls are TRBV6-2 or TRBV6-3 and TRBJ2-7; 7 bases line up with TRBD1. Germline V gene data show CDR1 as MNHEY and CDR2 as SVGEGT. The CDR3 runs 12 residues. The CDR3 DNA is TGTGCCAGCAGTTCAAGACAGGGCTCAGACCACTTC. This gives the protein CASSSRQGSDHF.

The chain uses TRBV19 and TRBJ2-2; 8 nucleotides line up with TRBD1. The V gene end was trimmed by 6 bases and the J gene end by 4 bases; junction bases not matched to a gene: 10. Germline loops: CDR1 LNHDA, CDR2 SQIVND (reference sequence). This CDR3 is built from 16 residues. Written as DNA, the CDR3 is TGTGCCAGTAGCCCCGGGGACAGGCTACCCACCGGGGAGCTGTTTTTT. Amino acids: CASSPGDRLPTGELFF. Full variable domain (rest looked up from reference TRBV19 and TRBJ2-2): DGGITQSPKYLFRKEGQNVTLSCEQNLNHDAMYWYRQDPGQGLRLIYYSQIVNDFQKGDIAEGYSVSREKKESFPLTVTSAQKNPTAFYLCASSPGDRLPTGELFFGEGSRLTVL.